A single sample gave rise to the 18 T cell receptor beta chains below, sequenced in a study of T cell responses to AZD1222 COVID-19 vaccine. TCRdb's table, derived via immunoSEQ multiplex PCR, lists solely in-frame clones and lacks some. The sample holds under 150,000 clones; about 90% are singletons and the top ten take roughly 6%. Sequenced material: peripheral blood, taken on day 0 of AZD1222 vaccination. These receptors were obtained from an adult in good health.

V and J are TRBV12-3 or TRBV12-4 and TRBJ1-1; D is undetermined. This CDR3 contains 13 residues. V was shortened by 5 bases and J by 11 bases, with 18 bases between the two germline ends. The DNA for the CDR3 is TGTGCCAGCAGTAAACAAGGCGTGGGTCCGGCTTTCTTT. It specifies CASSKQGVGPAFF.

The V gene is TRBV5-5, the J gene TRBJ1-5; D remains unclear. This CDR3 has 17 residues. V was cut by 0 bases and J by 3 bases, with 16 bases left in between. Germline V gene lookup returns CDR1 SGHKS and CDR2 YYEKEE (reference sequence). Here the CDR3 DNA reads TGTGCCAGCAGCTTGGCCCAGCGAGAAAGGGCCAATCAGCCCCAGCATTTT. This codes for CASSLAQRERANQPQHF.

Comment on this clone: One end of the junction is discordant with germline, which a read error may explain. The V call is TRBV12-3 or TRBV12-4, the J call TRBJ2-7, with 7 bases that match TRBD1. CDR3 length: 12 amino acids. CDR3 amino acids: CASRLFTGELYF. The CDR3 coding sequence is TGTGCCAGCAGACTTTTCACAGGGGAGCTGTACTTC.

This clone showed up just a few times. The rearrangement uses TRBV19 and TRBJ1-1, with unresolved D. V shed 7 bases and J shed 4 bases, with 16 bases lying between them. CDR3 length equals 14 residues. The germline V gene encodes CDR1 LNHDA and CDR2 SQIVND (reference sequence). CDR3 DNA sequence: TGTGCCAGTATCGCGGAGGGAAGAGGCACTGAAGCTTTCTTT. Its protein is CASIAEGRGTEAFF. Drawing the rest from reference TRBV19 and TRBJ1-1, the complete variable domain is DGGITQSPKYLFRKEGQNVTLSCEQNLNHDAMYWYRQDPGQGLRLIYYSQIVNDFQKGDIAEGYSVSREKKESFPLTVTSAQKNPTAFYLCASIAEGRGTEAFFGQGTRLTVV.

The chain carries TRBV30 and TRBJ1-6; tentatively, D is TRBD1 (5 bases). Between the trimmed V and J ends, which lost 2 bases and 5 bases, there was a span of 7 bases. This CDR3 contains 13 residues. Germline values: CDR1 GTSNPN, CDR2 SVGIG (reference sequence). The CDR3 nucleotides are TGTGCCTGGAGTAGCAGGGATAATTCACCCCTCCACTTT. Translated, it gives CAWSSRDNSPLHF. Variable domain in full (rest from reference TRBV30 and TRBJ1-6): SQTIHQWPATLVQPVGSPLSLECTVEGTSNPNLYWYRQAAGRGLQLLFYSVGIGQISSEVPQNLSASRPQDRQFILSSKKLLLSDSGFYLCAWSSRDNSPLHFGNGTRLTVT.

The chain joins TRBV5-5 to TRBJ1-6; D is unresolved. Germline V gives CDR1 SGHKS, CDR2 YYEKEE (reference sequence). V was pared by 0 bases and J by 5 bases, with 9 bases between. The CDR3 sequence is 15 residues long. The CDR3 protein is CASSLVGRHNSPLHF. For the CDR3, the DNA is TGTGCCAGCAGCTTGGTGGGCCGGCATAATTCACCCCTCCACTTT.

The chain employs TRBV27 and TRBJ1-1; 7 bases align to TRBD1. J lost 0 bases, V lost 4 bases, and 11 bases had no gene match. Germline lookup yields CDR1 MNHEY and CDR2 SMNVEV (reference sequence). This CDR3 comprises 17 residues. The DNA of the CDR3 is TGTGCCAGCAGTTCCAGGGGGAGAGGAGTCATGAACACTGAAGCTTTCTTT. Translating it yields CASSSRGRGVMNTEAFF.

This clone has a handful of counts. The V and J genes are TRBV29-1 and TRBJ1-3, with D maybe TRBD1 (6 bases). Germline V gene sequence: CDR1 SQVTM, CDR2 ANQGSEA. V lost 4 bases and J lost 2, with 9 bases in between. The CDR3 is made up of 13 amino acids. CDR3 sequence (DNA): TGCAGCGTTGCAGGGGTGCCTGGAAACACCATATATTTT. Its protein product is CSVAGVPGNTIYF.

The chain uses TRBV9 and TRBJ2-6, with 12 bases fitting TRBD1. The CDR3 covers 17 residues. Losses at the gene ends were 0 bases for V and 4 bases for J; bases not matched to a gene: 2. The germline gives CDR1 SGDLS, CDR2 YYNGEE. This CDR3 is CASSVGDRGPGANVLTF. DNA of the CDR3: TGTGCCAGCAGCGTAGGGGACAGGGGGCCCGGGGCCAACGTCCTGACTTTC.

The chain couples TRBV28 to TRBJ2-7; tentative D call: TRBD2 (7 bases). Trimming removed 6 bases at V and 0 bases at J, with 12 bases between. This CDR3 comprises 14 residues. Germline V gene data show CDR1 as MDHEN and CDR2 as SYDVKM. The CDR3 bases are TGTGCCAGCAGAAGGGGGGACTACTCCTACGAGCAGTACTTC. This encodes CASRRGDYSYEQYF. The complete variable domain, with remaining parts taken from reference TRBV28 and TRBJ2-7, reads DVKVTQSSRYLVKRTGEKVFLECVQDMDHENMFWYRQDPGLGLRLIYFSYDVKMKEKGDIPEGYSVSREKKERFSLILESASTNQTSMYLCASRRGDYSYEQYFGPGTRLTVT.

DNA of the CDR3: TGTGCCAGCAGTTCCCGTATGAACACTGAAGCTTTCTTT. Translation: CASSSRMNTEAFF. The J gene is TRBJ1-1, the V gene TRBV6-5, with D hard to call. CDR3 length equals 13 residues. V was pared by 4 bases and J by 0 bases, with 6 bases between. Germline V lookup: CDR1 MNHEY, CDR2 SVGAGI.

The chain uses TRBV6-5 and TRBJ1-1, with 11 bases that match TRBD1. J was trimmed by 3 bases and V by 2 bases; bases with no gene match: 5. The CDR3 has 16 residues. Germline V gene lookup returns CDR1 MNHEY and CDR2 SVGAGI. CDR3: CASSYRDRGRDTEAFF. CDR3 sequence (DNA): TGTGCCAGCAGTTACCGGGACAGGGGGAGAGACACTGAAGCTTTCTTT.

The V call is TRBV15, the J call TRBJ2-7; the D is unclear. Germline CDR1 LNHNV, CDR2 YYDKDF (reference sequence). The germline V and J ends were trimmed by 0 bases and 4 bases, with 4 bases remaining between them. CDR3 length equals 12 residues. As DNA, the CDR3 is TGTGCCACCAGCAGAGATCGTTACGAGCAGTACTTC. Translation: CATSRDRYEQYF.

This rearrangement joins TRBV7-2 to TRBJ2-7, with D maybe TRBD2 (5 bases). Between the trimmed V and J ends, which lost 5 bases and 3 bases, there was a span of 20 bases. The germline V gene encodes CDR1 SGHTA and CDR2 FQGNSA. The CDR3 runs 16 residues. CDR3 nucleotide sequence: TGTGCCAGCAGCCCCGGCCCATTAGCGAGTGGCTACGAGCAGTACTTC. This translates into CASSPGPLASGYEQYF. The variable domain in full, with the rest retrieved from reference TRBV7-2 and TRBJ2-7, is GAGVSQSPSNKVTEKGKDVELRCDPISGHTALYWYRQSLGQGLEFLIYFQGNSAPDKSGLPSDRFSAERTGGSVSTLTIQRTQQEDSAVYLCASSPGPLASGYEQYFGPGTRLTVT.

This chain joins TRBV7-2 and TRBJ1-3; maybe TRBD1 (6 bases). CDR3 length: 16 amino acids. Germline-derived CDR1 and CDR2 are SGHTA and FQGNSA. Trimming shortened V by 2 bases and J by 0 bases, and 11 bases separated the two germline ends. CDR3 nucleotides: TGTGCCAGCAGCTTAAAGGGGGTTTCCTCTGGAAACACCATATATTTT. The encoded protein is CASSLKGVSSGNTIYF.

The rearrangement joins TRBV21-1 to TRBJ1-6; TRBD1, the table's D call, was not compared with the DNA. TRBV21-1 is recorded as a pseudogene. The CDR3 runs 15 residues. The CDR3, as DNA: TGTGCCGTAACGGGATTCGACAGGTATAATTCACCCCTCCACTTT. Protein sequence: CAVTGFDRYNSPLHF.

This clone was seen only once. The V and J genes are TRBV19 and TRBJ2-5; TRBD2 matches at 12 bases. This CDR3 spans 16 amino acids. Looked up from germline, CDR1 is LNHDA and CDR2 is SQIVND (reference sequence). The junction had 9 bases not matched to a gene; V was cut back by 5 bases and J by 5 bases. Written as DNA, the CDR3 is TGTGCCAGTAGTCCACGACTAGCGGGAGTTCGCGAGACCCAGTACTTC. As protein: CASSPRLAGVRETQYF.

The V gene is TRBV2, the J gene TRBJ2-5, with a tentative D call TRBD2 (5 bases). The CDR3 extends over 15 amino acids. The V end was cut by 8 bases, the J end by 1 base, with 17 bases between. Germline V CDR1 and CDR2: SNHLY, FYNNEI. CDR3 DNA sequence: TGTGCCAGCGGGGAAAGCGGAGGACGCCAAGAGACCCAGTACTTC. Protein: CASGESGGRQETQYF.